This T cell receptor beta chain was sequenced during a study of T cell repertoires in cytomegalovirus infection. This clonotype was observed many times. Trimming stripped 1 base from V and 0 bases from J, with 4 bases between. The CDR3 sequence is 15 residues long. Germline CDR1 SNHLY, CDR2 FYNNEI. TCRdb passed the reads through MiXCR, listing each CDR3 protein once. The data contain around 530,000 distinct CDR3 sequences, about 17% of them singletons. This TCR derives from a human donor in good health (CMV status not recorded). Some clones in this sample may be carry-over from other donors' samples. This chain uses TRBV2 with TRBJ1-6; D gene uncertain. The sequencing input was CD8+ T cells from PBMCs. DNA of the CDR3: TGTGCCAGCAGTGAAGGACCCTCCTATAATTCACCCCTCCACTTT. Its translation is CASSEGPSYNSPLHF.